This TCR beta chain was sequenced during a study of shared clonotypes between healthy human individuals. Study findings and constraints: Shared clonotypes across all four donors exceeded non-shared ones in generation probability. Limited genetic and exposure-history diversity came from having few donors.

Genomic DNA per cell subset filled all wells of several immunoSEQ plates. Method: immunoSEQ multiplex PCR; TCRdb's copy keeps in-frame clones and lacks some. This table has over 1.4 million clones, roughly 95% appearing once. In its sample, this clone was seen once. Its specificity is unknown. The CDR3 runs to 14 residues. Germline-derived CDR1 and CDR2 are MNHEY and SMNVEV (reference sequence). V was cut by 5 bases and J by 2 bases, with 13 bases left in between. This TCR was recovered from a man under 40 in good health. The V and J genes are TRBV27 and TRBJ2-7; D not resolved. Sequencing was done on a sample of naive CD4+ T cells sorted from blood. The subset here: CD45RA+ positively selected. CDR3 sequence (DNA): TGTGCCAGCAGTCCAACAGACCGCACCTACGAGCAGTACTTC. Translating gives CASSPTDRTYEQYF.